This TCR beta chain was captured in a study of Ad26.COV2.S vaccination and SARS-CoV-2 variants. Whole-study findings and limits: In vaccinated individuals, spike-specific CD8+ and CD4+ T cell responses reportedly displayed substantial breadth. Measurement of non-spike TCR breadth gave similar results in vaccine and placebo recipients. Total T cell responses, in the TCR breadth and depth analyses, may have been underestimated.

Notes on this clone: Its antigen is unknown.

This CDR3 has 16 residues. Trimming removed 4 bases from V and 1 base from J; junction bases left unmatched: 7. Germline V gene lookup returns CDR1 MNHEY and CDR2 SVGAGI. The repertoire was sequenced with immunoSEQ multiplex PCR; TCRdb's copy has only in-frame clones and lacks some. Of over 85,000 clones listed, over 60% are singletons. The sequences come from peripheral blood, collected after recovery from COVID-19. The clonotype was recovered from a human donor who had recovered from COVID-19. The chain couples TRBV6-5 to TRBJ2-7; 10 bases agree with TRBD2. The CDR3 is CASSLLAGIQSYEQYF. The CDR3 DNA reads TGTGCCAGCAGTTTACTAGCGGGGATACAATCCTACGAGCAGTACTTC.